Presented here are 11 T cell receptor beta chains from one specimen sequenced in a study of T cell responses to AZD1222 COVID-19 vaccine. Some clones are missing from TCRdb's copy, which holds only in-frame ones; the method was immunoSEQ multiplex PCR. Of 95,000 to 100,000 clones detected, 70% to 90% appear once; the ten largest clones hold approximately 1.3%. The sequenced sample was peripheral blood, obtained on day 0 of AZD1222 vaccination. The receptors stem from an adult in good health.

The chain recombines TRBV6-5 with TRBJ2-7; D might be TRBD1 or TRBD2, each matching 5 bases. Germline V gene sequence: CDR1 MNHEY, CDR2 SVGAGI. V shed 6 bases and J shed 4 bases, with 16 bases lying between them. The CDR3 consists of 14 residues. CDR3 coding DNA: TGTGCCAGCAGGTCGAGGGGCCCGGGATACGAGCAGTACTTC. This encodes CASRSRGPGYEQYF.

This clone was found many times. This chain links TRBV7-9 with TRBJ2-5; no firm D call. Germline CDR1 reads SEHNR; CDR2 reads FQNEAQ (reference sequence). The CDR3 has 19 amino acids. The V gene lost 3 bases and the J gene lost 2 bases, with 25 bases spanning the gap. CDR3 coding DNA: TGTGCCAGCAGCTTGTGGGCGTTGGCCAGGTCGGGTAAACAAGAGACCCAGTACTTC. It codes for CASSLWALARSGKQETQYF.

This CDR3 reads CASHTGDFRDVEQYF. CDR3 in DNA: TGTGCCAGCCATACCGGGGACTTCCGAGACGTCGAGCAGTACTTC. The chain joins TRBV27 to TRBJ2-7; weak D call: TRBD2 (6 bases). Germline V CDR1 and CDR2: MNHEY, SMNVEV (reference sequence). CDR3 length: 15 residues. Trimming removed 8 bases at V and 6 bases at J, with 23 bases between.

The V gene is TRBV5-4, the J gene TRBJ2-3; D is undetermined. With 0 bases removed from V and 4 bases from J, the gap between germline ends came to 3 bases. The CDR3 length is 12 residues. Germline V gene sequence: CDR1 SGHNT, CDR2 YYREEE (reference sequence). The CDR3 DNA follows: TGTGCCAGCAGCTTGGTAGCAGATACGCAGTATTTT. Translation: CASSLVADTQYF.

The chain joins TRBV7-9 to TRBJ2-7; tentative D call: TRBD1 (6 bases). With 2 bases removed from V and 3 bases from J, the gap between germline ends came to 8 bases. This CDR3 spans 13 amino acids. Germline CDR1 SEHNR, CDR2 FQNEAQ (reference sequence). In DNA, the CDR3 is TGTGCCAGCAGCTTAACGACAGGCTACGAGCAGTACTTC. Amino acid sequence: CASSLTTGYEQYF.

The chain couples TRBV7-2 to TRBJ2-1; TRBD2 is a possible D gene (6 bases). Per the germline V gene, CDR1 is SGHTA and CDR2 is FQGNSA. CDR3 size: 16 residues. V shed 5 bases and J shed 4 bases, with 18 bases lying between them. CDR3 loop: CASSRGTSGAYNEQFF. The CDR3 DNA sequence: TGTGCCAGCAGCCGCGGGACCTCCGGGGCATACAATGAGCAGTTCTTC.

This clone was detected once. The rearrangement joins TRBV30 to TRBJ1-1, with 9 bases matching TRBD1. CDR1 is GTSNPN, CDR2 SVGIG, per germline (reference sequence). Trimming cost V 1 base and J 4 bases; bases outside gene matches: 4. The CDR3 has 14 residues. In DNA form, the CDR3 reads TGTGCCTGGAGTGGGACAGGGGTAGGCACTGAAGCTTTCTTT. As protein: CAWSGTGVGTEAFF. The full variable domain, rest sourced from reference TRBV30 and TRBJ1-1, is SQTIHQWPATLVQPVGSPLSLECTVEGTSNPNLYWYRQAAGRGLQLLFYSVGIGQISSEVPQNLSASRPQDRQFILSSKKLLLSDSGFYLCAWSGTGVGTEAFFGQGTRLTVV.

This CDR3 reads CASTPGQSSYEQYF. The DNA for the CDR3 is TGTGCCAGTACTCCAGGACAGAGCTCCTACGAGCAGTACTTC. V and J are TRBV19 and TRBJ2-7; the D gene is possibly TRBD1 (6 bases). The CDR3 covers 14 residues. The V and J ends lost 7 bases and 0 bases respectively, with 13 bases between them. The germline V gene encodes CDR1 LNHDA and CDR2 SQIVND (reference sequence).

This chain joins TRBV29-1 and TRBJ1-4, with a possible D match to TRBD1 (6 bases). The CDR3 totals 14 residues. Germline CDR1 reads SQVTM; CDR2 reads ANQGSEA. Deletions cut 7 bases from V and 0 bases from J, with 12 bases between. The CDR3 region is CSAQQGTTNEKLFF. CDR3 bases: TGCAGCGCCCAACAGGGAACAACTAATGAAAAACTGTTTTTT.

Here the CDR3 DNA reads TGTGCCAGCTCCGAGAAGGAGCGCGGGGAGCTGTTTTTT. Its protein product is CASSEKERGELFF. The chain combines TRBV18 with TRBJ2-2; the D is unclear. The germline V gene encodes CDR1 KGHSH and CDR2 LQKENI. V gave up 6 bases and J gave up 7 bases, with 12 bases separating them. This CDR3 region has 13 residues.

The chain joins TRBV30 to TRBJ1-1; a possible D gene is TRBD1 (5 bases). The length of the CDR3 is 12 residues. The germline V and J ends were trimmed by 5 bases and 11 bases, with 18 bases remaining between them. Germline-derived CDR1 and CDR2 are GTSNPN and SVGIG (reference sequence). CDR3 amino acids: CAWPGASSWAFF. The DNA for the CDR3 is TGTGCCTGGCCCGGGGCCTCTAGTTGGGCTTTCTTT.